These 19 T cell receptor beta chains were sequenced from one sample in a study of CXCR3-negative and CXCR3-positive naive CD8 T cells. General study results and limits: The study found more hydrophobic TRB CDR3s in CXCR3-positive naive cells than in CXCR3-negative naive cells.

UMI-labeled 5' RACE yielded the TRB cDNA libraries. TCRdb re-called the 5' RACE reads and shows each CDR3 protein once, DNA omitted. The sample data list about 120,000 distinct CDR3 sequences. What these receptors recognize is not known. Sequencing input: naive CXCR3+ CD8+ T cells from blood. Regarding subset: CD45RO-CCR7+CD27+CD95- naive CD8+ T cells expressing CXCR3 (TNR3+). All receptors come from a human donor in good health. Some clones in this sample may be carry-over from other donors' samples.

The chain uses TRBV10-3 and TRBJ1-2; TCRdb gives TRBD1 as the D gene, but with no DNA this cannot be confirmed. The CDR3 contains 14 residues. The V gene's germline CDR1 is ENHRY and CDR2 SYGVKD. CDR3 region: CASDDRGGIYGYTF.

The V call is TRBV20-1, the J call TRBJ2-1; the TCRdb D gene call, TRBD2, has no DNA to confirm it. The CDR3 runs to 19 residues. CDR1 DFQATT and CDR2 SNEGSKA come from the germline V gene (reference sequence). CDR3 residues: CSAGPQGLAGVFRNSEQFF.

The rearrangement links TRBV5-1 to TRBJ2-5; TCRdb's D call, TRBD2, is unchecked because there is no DNA. This CDR3 has 15 amino acids. Germline assignment: CDR1 SGHRS and CDR2 YFSETQ. CDR3 sequence reads: CASSPWTDLQETQYF.

The chain combines TRBV29-1 with TRBJ2-7; TCRdb picks TRBD2, but there is no DNA to check that call. This CDR3 is 14 amino acids long. Germline V gene sequence: CDR1 SQVTM, CDR2 ANQGSEA. This CDR3 reads CSVNGRGSLGEQYF.

This chain uses TRBV7-4 with TRBJ1-2; without DNA, the TCRdb call of TRBD1 cannot be checked. The CDR3 extends over 16 amino acids. The germline gives CDR1 SGHVT, CDR2 SQSDAQ. The CDR3 spells CASSVGGQGARYGYTF.

The chain recombines TRBV4-3 with TRBJ2-3; checking the TCRdb D call of TRBD1 is not possible without DNA. The germline gives CDR1 LGHNA, CDR2 YSLEER. The CDR3 consists of 16 residues. This CDR3 reads CASSQDIRGLTDTQYF.

This rearrangement joins TRBV18 to TRBJ1-4. Germline CDR1 is KGHSH and CDR2 is LQKENI. The CDR3 is 17 amino acids. This CDR3 is CASSPPVQRANNEKLFF.

The chain links TRBV2 to TRBJ2-2. The germline CDR1 and CDR2 sequences are SNHLY and FYNNEI. The CDR3 contains 15 residues. The CDR3 loop reads CASSVLVYVVGELFF.

The rearrangement joins TRBV6-5 to TRBJ2-5; without DNA, the TCRdb call of TRBD2 cannot be checked. This CDR3 region has 14 residues. Germline assignment: CDR1 MNHEY and CDR2 SVGAGI. This chain's CDR3 is CASTRGGWQETQYF.

The chain combines TRBV7-9 with TRBJ2-7. Germline CDR1 and CDR2: SEHNR and FQNEAQ (reference sequence). CDR3 length: 13 amino acids. Here the CDR3 reads CASSSRVAYEQYF.

This chain links TRBV7-6 with TRBJ2-1; TCRdb's D call of TRBD2 is untestable without DNA. CDR1 and CDR2 from the germline V gene are SGHVS and FNYEAQ. This CDR3 comprises 15 residues. The CDR3 spells CACRLVAGGPNEQFF.

CDR3 region: CATRELMRERETQYF. The chain links TRBV5-1 to TRBJ2-5; without DNA, the TCRdb call of TRBD2 cannot be checked. The CDR3 runs 15 residues. Germline CDR1 SGHRS, CDR2 YFSETQ.

V usage is TRBV4-3 and J usage is TRBJ2-3; the D call of TRBD2 rests on TCRdb alone, since no DNA is present to check it. The CDR3 has 16 amino acids. Per the germline V gene, CDR1 is LGHNA and CDR2 is YSLEER. CDR3 protein: CASSPTSGGAGDTQYF.

The chain uses TRBV12-3 or TRBV12-4 and TRBJ2-1; TCRdb proposes TRBD2, but this gene call is untestable without DNA. The CDR3 is 14 amino acids. The CDR3 here is CASSRGLSYNEQFF.

This chain uses TRBV4-1 with TRBJ2-1; TCRdb's D call, TRBD2, is unchecked because there is no DNA. This CDR3 spans 15 amino acids. Germline lookup yields CDR1 MGHRA and CDR2 YSYEKL. The CDR3 is CAGSLLTSNYNEQFF.

The rearrangement joins TRBV19 to TRBJ2-1. The CDR3 length is 15 residues. Germline CDR1 and CDR2: LNHDA and SQIVND (reference sequence). The CDR3 loop is CASSISLARMREQFF.

The rearrangement uses TRBV5-1 and TRBJ1-1; there is no DNA to check the TCRdb D call of TRBD1. Germline loops: CDR1 SGHRS, CDR2 YFSETQ. The CDR3 has 13 residues. CDR3 sequence: CASRTHPGTEAFF.

This sequence joins TRBV28 and TRBJ2-2; there is no DNA to check the TCRdb D call of TRBD1. Germline V CDR1 and CDR2: MDHEN, SYDVKM. This CDR3 spans 16 amino acids. CDR3 sequence reads: CASSYNRGRNTGELFF.

V usage is TRBV7-9 and J usage is TRBJ2-7; TCRdb gives TRBD1 as the D gene, but with no DNA this cannot be confirmed. CDR3 length: 15 amino acids. Germline CDR1 is SEHNR and CDR2 is FQNEAQ (reference sequence). CDR3 protein: CASSRGTGPTYEQYF.